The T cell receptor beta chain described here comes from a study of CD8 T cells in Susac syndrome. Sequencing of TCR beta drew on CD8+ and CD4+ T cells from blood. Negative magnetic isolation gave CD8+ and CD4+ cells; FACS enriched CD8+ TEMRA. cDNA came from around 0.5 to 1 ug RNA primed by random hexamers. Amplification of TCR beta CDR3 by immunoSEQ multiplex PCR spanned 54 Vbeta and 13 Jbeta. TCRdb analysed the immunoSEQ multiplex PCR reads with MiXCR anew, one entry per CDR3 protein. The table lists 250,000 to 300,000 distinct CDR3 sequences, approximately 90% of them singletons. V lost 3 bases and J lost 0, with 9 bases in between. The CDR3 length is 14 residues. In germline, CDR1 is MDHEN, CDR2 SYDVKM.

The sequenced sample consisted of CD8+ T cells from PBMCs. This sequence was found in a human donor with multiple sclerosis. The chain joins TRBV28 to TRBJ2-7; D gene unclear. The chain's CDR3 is CASSLDLSSYEQYF. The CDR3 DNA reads TGTGCCAGCAGTTTGGACCTGAGCTCCTACGAGCAGTACTTC.